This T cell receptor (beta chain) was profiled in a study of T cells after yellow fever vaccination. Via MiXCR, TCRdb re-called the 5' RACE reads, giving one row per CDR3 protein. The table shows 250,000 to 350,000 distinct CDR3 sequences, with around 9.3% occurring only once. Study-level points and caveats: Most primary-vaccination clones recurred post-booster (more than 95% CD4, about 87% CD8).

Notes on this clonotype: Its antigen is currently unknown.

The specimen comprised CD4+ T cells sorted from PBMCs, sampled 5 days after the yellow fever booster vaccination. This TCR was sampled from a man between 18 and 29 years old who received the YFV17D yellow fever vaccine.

The CDR3 loop reads CASSLRTGDEQFF. The CDR3 DNA reads as TGCGCCAGCAGCTTGAGGACAGGCGATGAGCAGTTCTTC. The chain employs TRBV5-1 and TRBJ2-1; 7 bases align to TRBD1. V lost 1 base and J lost 8; bases outside the gene matches: 3. The CDR3 has 13 residues. Germline loops: CDR1 SGHRS, CDR2 YFSETQ.